This T cell receptor (beta chain) was obtained from a study of glioma-infiltrating T cells. In the case of this clonotype: The antigen is undetermined. A much larger clone sits a single nucleotide away, making a read error possible.

Using RNA template, CDR3s of TCR alpha and beta were amplified with iRepertoire arm-PCR. For one-step reverse transcription and amplification, about 90-400 ng of tissue mRNA or PBMC total RNA was used. TCRdb passed the multiplex PCR reads through MiXCR, listing each CDR3 protein once. The data contain under 200,000 distinct CDR3 sequences, around 40% of them singletons. Findings and caveats of the study: CDR3 overlap between tissue and blood was very small.

The CDR3 runs to 16 residues. CDR1 is MNHEY and CDR2 is SMNVEV in the germline V gene (reference sequence). Trimming took off 5 bases at V and 2 bases at J, with 16 bases between the two ends. Sequences were obtained from glioma tissue, nonneoplastic brain tissue, or PBMCs (not recorded which). The TCR sequence derives from a human donor with low-grade glioma or glioblastoma, undergoing nonglioma brain surgery, or in good health (not recorded which). This sequence joins TRBV27 and TRBJ1-3, with no clear D. This CDR3 is CASSTGWWGAGNTIYF. The DNA of the CDR3 is TGTGCCAGCAGTACCGGTTGGTGGGGAGCTGGAAACACCATATATTTT.